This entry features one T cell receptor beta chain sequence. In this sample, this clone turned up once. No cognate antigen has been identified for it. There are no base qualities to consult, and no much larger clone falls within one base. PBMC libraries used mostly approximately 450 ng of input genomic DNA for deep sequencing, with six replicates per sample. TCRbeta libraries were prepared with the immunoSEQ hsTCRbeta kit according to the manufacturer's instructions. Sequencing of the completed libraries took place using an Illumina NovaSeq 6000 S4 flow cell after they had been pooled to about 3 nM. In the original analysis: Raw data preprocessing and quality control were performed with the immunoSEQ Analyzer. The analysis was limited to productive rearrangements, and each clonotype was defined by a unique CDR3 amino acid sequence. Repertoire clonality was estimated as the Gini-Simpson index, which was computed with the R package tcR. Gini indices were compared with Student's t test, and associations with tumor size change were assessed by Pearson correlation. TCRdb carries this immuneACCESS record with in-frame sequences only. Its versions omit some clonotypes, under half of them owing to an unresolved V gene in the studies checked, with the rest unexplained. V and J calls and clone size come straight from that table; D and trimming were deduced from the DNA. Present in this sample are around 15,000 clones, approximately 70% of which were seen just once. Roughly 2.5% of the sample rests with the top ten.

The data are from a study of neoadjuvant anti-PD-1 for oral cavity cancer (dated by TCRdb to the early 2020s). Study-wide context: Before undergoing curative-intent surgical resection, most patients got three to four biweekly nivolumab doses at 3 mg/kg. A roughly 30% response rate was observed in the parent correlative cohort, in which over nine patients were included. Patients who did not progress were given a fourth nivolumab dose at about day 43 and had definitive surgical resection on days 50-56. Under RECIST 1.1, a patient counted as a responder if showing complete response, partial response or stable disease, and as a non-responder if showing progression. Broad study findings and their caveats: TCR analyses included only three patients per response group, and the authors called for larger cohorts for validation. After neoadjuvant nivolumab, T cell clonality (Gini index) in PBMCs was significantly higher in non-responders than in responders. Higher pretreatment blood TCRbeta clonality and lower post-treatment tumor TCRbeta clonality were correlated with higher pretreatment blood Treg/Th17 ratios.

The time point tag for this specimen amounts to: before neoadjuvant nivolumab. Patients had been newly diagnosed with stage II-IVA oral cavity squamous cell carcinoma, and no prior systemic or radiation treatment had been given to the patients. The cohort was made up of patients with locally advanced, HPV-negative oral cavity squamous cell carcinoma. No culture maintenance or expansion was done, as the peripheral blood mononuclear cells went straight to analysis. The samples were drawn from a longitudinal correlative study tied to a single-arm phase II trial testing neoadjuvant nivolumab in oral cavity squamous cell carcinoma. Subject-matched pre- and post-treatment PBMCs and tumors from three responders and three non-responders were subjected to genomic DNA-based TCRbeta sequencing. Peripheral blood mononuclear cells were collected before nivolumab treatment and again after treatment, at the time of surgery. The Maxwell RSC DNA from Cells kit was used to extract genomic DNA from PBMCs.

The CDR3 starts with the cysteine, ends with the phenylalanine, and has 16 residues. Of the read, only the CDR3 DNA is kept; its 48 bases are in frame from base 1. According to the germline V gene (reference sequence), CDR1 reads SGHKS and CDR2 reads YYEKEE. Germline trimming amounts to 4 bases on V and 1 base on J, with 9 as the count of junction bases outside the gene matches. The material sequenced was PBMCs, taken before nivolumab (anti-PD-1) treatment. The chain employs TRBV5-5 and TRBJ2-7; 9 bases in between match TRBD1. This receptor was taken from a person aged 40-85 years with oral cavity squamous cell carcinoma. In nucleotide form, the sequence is TGTGCCAGCAGCAACACAGGGGGCCTCAGTTCCTACGAGCAGTACTTC. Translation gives CASSNTGGLSSYEQYF.